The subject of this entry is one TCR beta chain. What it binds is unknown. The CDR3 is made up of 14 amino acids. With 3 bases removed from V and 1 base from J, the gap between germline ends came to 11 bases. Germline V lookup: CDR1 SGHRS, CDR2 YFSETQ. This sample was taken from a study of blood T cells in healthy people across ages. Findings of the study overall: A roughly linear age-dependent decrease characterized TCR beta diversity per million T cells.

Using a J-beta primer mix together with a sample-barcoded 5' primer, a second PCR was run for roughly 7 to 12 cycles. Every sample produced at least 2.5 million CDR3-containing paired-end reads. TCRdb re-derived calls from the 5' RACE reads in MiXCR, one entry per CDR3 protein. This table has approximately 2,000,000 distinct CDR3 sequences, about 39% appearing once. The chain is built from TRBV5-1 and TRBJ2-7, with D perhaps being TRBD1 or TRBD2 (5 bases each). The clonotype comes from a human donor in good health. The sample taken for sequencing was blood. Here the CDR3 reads CASSWGLGSYEQYF. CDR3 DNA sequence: TGCGCCAGCAGCTGGGGGTTGGGGTCCTACGAGCAGTACTTC.